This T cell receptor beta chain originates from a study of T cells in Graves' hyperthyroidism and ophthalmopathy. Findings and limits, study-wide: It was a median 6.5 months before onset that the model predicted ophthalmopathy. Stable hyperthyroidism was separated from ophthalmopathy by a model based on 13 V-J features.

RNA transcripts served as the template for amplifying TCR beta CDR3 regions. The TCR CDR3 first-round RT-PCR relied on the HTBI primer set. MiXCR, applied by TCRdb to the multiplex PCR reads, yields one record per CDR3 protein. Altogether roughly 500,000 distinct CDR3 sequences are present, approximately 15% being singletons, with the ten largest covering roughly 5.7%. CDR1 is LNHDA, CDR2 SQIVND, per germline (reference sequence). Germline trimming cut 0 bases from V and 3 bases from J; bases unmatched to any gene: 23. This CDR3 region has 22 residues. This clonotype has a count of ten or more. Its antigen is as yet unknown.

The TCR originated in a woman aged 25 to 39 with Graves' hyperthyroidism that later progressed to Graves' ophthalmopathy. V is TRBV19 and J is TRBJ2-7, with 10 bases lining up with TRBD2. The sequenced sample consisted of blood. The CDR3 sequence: CASSIETMKVGLAGVPLYEQYF. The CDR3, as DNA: TGTGCCAGTAGTATAGAAACAATGAAAGTAGGCCTAGCGGGAGTTCCTCTCTACGAGCAGTACTTC.